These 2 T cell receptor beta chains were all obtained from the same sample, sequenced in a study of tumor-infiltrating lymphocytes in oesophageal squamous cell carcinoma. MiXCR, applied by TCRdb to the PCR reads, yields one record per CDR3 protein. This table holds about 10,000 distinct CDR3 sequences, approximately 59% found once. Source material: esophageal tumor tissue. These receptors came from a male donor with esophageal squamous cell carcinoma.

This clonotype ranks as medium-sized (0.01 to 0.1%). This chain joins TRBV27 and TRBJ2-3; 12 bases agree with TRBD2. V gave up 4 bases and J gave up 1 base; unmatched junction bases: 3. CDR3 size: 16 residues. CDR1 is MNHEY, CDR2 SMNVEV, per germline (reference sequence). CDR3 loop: CASSSRLAGGTDTQYF. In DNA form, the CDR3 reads TGTGCCAGCAGTTCCCGACTAGCGGGAGGCACAGATACGCAGTATTTT.

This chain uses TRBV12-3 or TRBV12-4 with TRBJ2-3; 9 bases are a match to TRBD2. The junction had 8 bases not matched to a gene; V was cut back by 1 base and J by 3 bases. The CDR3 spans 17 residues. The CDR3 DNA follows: TGTGCCAGCAGTTTAGTGAGCACTAGCGGGTTGACAGATACGCAGTATTTT. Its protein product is CASSLVSTSGLTDTQYF.